This TCR beta chain was sequenced in a study of cytomegalovirus exposure and HLA in healthy donors. Findings and caveats of the study: High specificity and sensitivity for cytomegalovirus status were reported for the classifier.

PCR primers comprised 60 Vbeta and 13 Jbeta primers. TCRdb's table, derived via immunoSEQ multiplex PCR, lists solely in-frame clones and lacks some. The profile shows approximately 210,000 clones, 85% to 90% of them singletons. V was pared by 7 bases and J by 0 bases, with 11 bases between. Germline lookup yields CDR1 SNHLY and CDR2 FYNNEI. The CDR3 contains 14 residues. A remark on this clone: No antigen is known for it.

Sequencing was carried out using PBMCs. The chain links TRBV2 to TRBJ2-3; D gene unclear. The origin of this receptor is a woman between 18 and 30 years old in good health and CMV-seronegative. CDR3 in amino acids: CASNPFTSTDTQYF. The DNA for the CDR3 is TGTGCCAGCAATCCGTTTACTAGCACAGATACGCAGTATTTT.